These 20 T cell receptor beta chains came from one sample sequenced in a study of blood T cell repertoires in COVID-19. Here immunoSEQ multiplex PCR was the method, and the copy in TCRdb shows in-frame clones only, minus some. Seen here are about 90,000 clones, almost 95% observed once, and the top ten hold under 7.5%. Sequencing used peripheral blood. Receptors originate from a woman aged 55-75 years with active COVID-19.

V and J are TRBV7-2 and TRBJ2-1; TRBD1 might be the D (6 bases). CDR1 and CDR2 (germline): SGHTA, FQGNSA. The V gene lost 4 bases and the J gene lost 0 bases, with 13 bases spanning the gap. There are 16 residues in the CDR3. CDR3 amino acids: CASSSREGGSYNEQFF. CDR3 bases: TGTGCCAGCAGCTCGAGGGAAGGGGGCTCCTACAATGAGCAGTTCTTC.

This chain connects TRBV5-1 to TRBJ1-4; 7 bases map to TRBD1. This CDR3 contains 17 residues. V was pared by 4 bases and J by 0 bases, with 9 bases of the junction left unmatched. The germline CDR1 and CDR2 sequences are SGHRS and YFSETQ. The CDR3 is CASSPGQALATNEKLFF. As DNA, the CDR3 is TGCGCCAGCAGCCCCGGACAGGCGCTAGCAACTAATGAAAAACTGTTTTTT.

The J gene is TRBJ2-2, the V gene TRBV19, with 10 bases identical to TRBD2. There are 17 residues in the CDR3. The germline V gene encodes CDR1 LNHDA and CDR2 SQIVND (reference sequence). Trimming cost V 5 bases and J 6 bases; bases outside gene matches: 12. This CDR3 is CASSFPPQRGGPGELFF. CDR3 coding DNA: TGTGCCAGTAGTTTCCCTCCCCAGCGGGGGGGCCCCGGGGAGCTGTTTTTT.

The gene calls are TRBV19 and TRBJ1-2; 10 bases fit TRBD1. This CDR3 is built from 15 residues. V lost 7 bases to trimming and J lost 8 bases; unmatched junction nucleotides: 13. Germline CDR1 LNHDA, CDR2 SQIVND (reference sequence). The chain's CDR3 is CASNPTGGRLGGYTF. The DNA for the CDR3 is TGTGCCAGTAACCCGACAGGGGGCAGGTTGGGGGGCTACACCTTC. The full variable domain, its missing parts supplied by reference TRBV19 and TRBJ1-2, is DGGITQSPKYLFRKEGQNVTLSCEQNLNHDAMYWYRQDPGQGLRLIYYSQIVNDFQKGDIAEGYSVSREKKESFPLTVTSAQKNPTAFYLCASNPTGGRLGGYTFGSGTRLTVV.

This chain uses TRBV7-8 with TRBJ1-1; 10 bases line up with TRBD1. CDR1 SGHVS and CDR2 FQNEAQ come from the germline V gene. The CDR3 has 18 residues. The ends lost 4 bases at V and 4 bases at J; junction bases unmatched: 15. The CDR3, as DNA: TGTGCCAGCAGCTCCCGCTCCGGGACAGGGGACGCGAGCACTGAAGCTTTCTTT. This translates into CASSSRSGTGDASTEAFF.

This chain connects TRBV5-1 to TRBJ1-2; TRBD1 matches at 7 bases. Germline loops: CDR1 SGHRS, CDR2 YFSETQ. Trimming took 0 bases from V and 4 from J; bases not matched to a gene: 6. This CDR3 is built from 15 residues. The CDR3 loop is CASSLGGGAGYGYTF. Written as DNA, the CDR3 is TGCGCCAGCAGCTTGGGAGGGGGCGCAGGCTATGGCTACACCTTC. Complete variable domain (other parts from reference TRBV5-1 and TRBJ1-2): KAGVTQTPRYLIKTRGQQVTLSCSPISGHRSVSWYQQTPGQGLQFLFEYFSETQRNKGNFPGRFSGRQFSNSRSEMNVSTLELGDSALYLCASSLGGGAGYGYTFGSGTRLTVV.

The chain has TRBV27 and TRBJ2-1, with TRBD2 matching 9 bases. The CDR3 loop spans 15 amino acids. Germline lookup yields CDR1 MNHEY and CDR2 SMNVEV (reference sequence). Losses at the gene ends were 7 bases for V and 8 bases for J; bases not matched to a gene: 12. The CDR3, as DNA: TGTGCCAGCACATCCGGTAGCGGGAGTATATATGAGCAGTTCTTC. Translation gives CASTSGSGSIYEQFF.

This chain connects TRBV28 to TRBJ2-7; weak D call: TRBD1 (6 bases). This CDR3 spans 13 amino acids. The germline gives CDR1 MDHEN, CDR2 SYDVKM. V lost 6 bases and J 6 bases, leaving 15 bases between the germline ends. As DNA, the CDR3 is TGTGCCAGCAGAGATTCAGGGGTGAGCGAGCAGTACTTC. It specifies CASRDSGVSEQYF.

J is TRBJ2-1 and V is TRBV28, with 10 positions matching TRBD2. The CDR3 covers 17 residues. The junction had 19 bases not matched to a gene; V was cut back by 8 bases and J by 9 bases. Per germline, CDR1 MDHEN and CDR2 SYDVKM. CDR3 amino acids: CASQYSSGRAIGGEQFF. CDR3 DNA: TGTGCCAGCCAATACTCTAGCGGGAGAGCCATCGGCGGTGAGCAGTTCTTC.

V usage is TRBV28 and J usage is TRBJ1-1; TRBD1 agrees at 12 bases. Per the germline V gene, CDR1 is MDHEN and CDR2 is SYDVKM. CDR3 length equals 16 residues. V was pared by 1 base and J by 4 bases, with 4 bases of the junction left unmatched. CDR3 bases: TGTGCCAGCAGTTTATTACCGGGACAGGGGGCCACTGAAGCTTTCTTT. Its translation is CASSLLPGQGATEAFF.

This clone was found once. This sequence joins TRBV19 and TRBJ2-7, with D possibly being TRBD1 (6 bases). The CDR3 covers 17 residues. Looked up from germline, CDR1 is LNHDA and CDR2 is SQIVND (reference sequence). The germline V and J ends were trimmed by 5 bases and 4 bases, with 24 bases remaining between them. The CDR3 sequence is CASSPKPGHVVRYEQYF. CDR3 bases: TGTGCCAGTAGTCCGAAACCGGGACACGTCGTAAGGTACGAGCAGTACTTC.

As DNA, the CDR3 is TGTGCCAGCAGCTTCGGGGGGTCGGGAACAGATACGCAGTATTTT. Its translation: CASSFGGSGTDTQYF. The chain has TRBV5-4 and TRBJ2-3, with 7 nucleotides matching TRBD2. V lost 2 bases and J lost 3; bases outside the gene matches: 6. The CDR3 is 15 residues long. Germline CDR1 SGHNT, CDR2 YYREEE (reference sequence).

V is TRBV19 and J is TRBJ2-2, with a possible D match to TRBD1 (6 bases). The CDR3 has 14 amino acids. The germline V gene encodes CDR1 LNHDA and CDR2 SQIVND (reference sequence). Trimming left V 7 bases short and J 3 bases short, with 12 bases between. The CDR3 DNA is TGTGCCAGTACGGGACACCTTGACACCGGGGAGCTGTTTTTT. Protein: CASTGHLDTGELFF.

This clone was found a few times. This rearrangement joins TRBV5-1 to TRBJ1-4; tentative D call: TRBD1 (6 bases). Germline V lookup: CDR1 SGHRS, CDR2 YFSETQ. V was pared by 4 bases and J by 3 bases, with 13 bases between. CDR3 size: 15 residues. The CDR3 bases are TGCGCCAGCAGCCGTCTGGGGGCGTCTAATGAAAAACTGTTTTTT. It yields the protein CASSRLGASNEKLFF. Supplemented by reference TRBV5-1 and TRBJ1-4, the full variable domain reads KAGVTQTPRYLIKTRGQQVTLSCSPISGHRSVSWYQQTPGQGLQFLFEYFSETQRNKGNFPGRFSGRQFSNSRSEMNVSTLELGDSALYLCASSRLGASNEKLFFGSGTQLSVL.

In this sample, this clone turned up once. The V gene is TRBV3-1 (or the pseudogene TRBV3-2), the J gene TRBJ1-6; D not certain. Germline loops: CDR1 LGHDT, CDR2 YNNKEL (reference sequence). The CDR3 spans 12 residues. The V gene lost 5 bases and the J gene lost 7 bases, with 6 bases spanning the gap. The CDR3 region has the DNA TGTGCCAGCAGCAAAGCGAATTCACCCCTCCACTTT. It yields the protein CASSKANSPLHF.

This clone was detected only once. The chain employs TRBV11-2 and TRBJ2-1; 10 nucleotides line up with TRBD2. Germline CDR1 is SGHAT and CDR2 is FQNNGV. The CDR3 spans 15 residues. The junction had 7 bases not matched to a gene; V was cut back by 4 bases and J by 7 bases. The CDR3 DNA is TGTGCCAGCAGCTCACCGGGACTAGCGAGGAATGAGCAGTTCTTC. This encodes CASSSPGLARNEQFF.

This clone showed up just a few times. The chain employs TRBV18 and TRBJ2-7; 8 bases align to TRBD1. The CDR3 covers 15 residues. CDR1 KGHSH and CDR2 LQKENI come from the germline V gene. Trimming at V came to 5 bases and at J to 0 bases, leaving 6 bases not matched to a gene. CDR3 DNA: TGTGCCAGCTCATTGGGACAGGTGAGCTCCTACGAGCAGTACTTC. Translated, it gives CASSLGQVSSYEQYF.

The V gene is TRBV10-3, the J gene TRBJ2-6; no definite D call. The ends were cut back, 4 bases at V and 0 bases at J, with 13 bases in the middle. Per the germline V gene, CDR1 is ENHRY and CDR2 is SYGVKD. This CDR3 has 17 amino acids. The CDR3 region has the DNA TGTGCCATCAGTGCCAGGCCCGCAGACTCTGGGGCCAACGTCCTGACTTTC. Protein: CAISARPADSGANVLTF.

V and J are TRBV18 and TRBJ1-2; 10 nucleotides align to TRBD1. J was trimmed by 5 bases and V by 5 bases; bases with no gene match: 11. The CDR3 runs 16 residues. Germline CDR1 reads KGHSH; CDR2 reads LQKENI. The CDR3 loop reads CASSRTSGQGVYGYTF. As DNA, the CDR3 is TGTGCCAGCTCAAGAACCTCCGGACAGGGGGTTTATGGCTACACCTTC.

The rearrangement links TRBV4-1 to TRBJ2-1; 12 bases are a match to TRBD2. Germline V gene lookup returns CDR1 MGHRA and CDR2 YSYEKL. This CDR3 has 16 residues. Trimming cost V 0 bases and J 9 bases; bases outside gene matches: 6. In nucleotides, the CDR3 is TGCGCCAGCAGCCAAGATCTCCCGGGACTAGCGGGTGAGCAGTTCTTC. It encodes CASSQDLPGLAGEQFF.